The source of this T cell receptor (beta chain) is a study of cytotoxic CD8 clonotypes in ibrutinib-treated CLL. Assay used: immunoSEQ multiplex PCR; TCRdb lists only in-frame clones, some missing. The sample lists a few hundred thousand clones; 60% to 75% were seen once. The receptor was derived from a human donor with chronic lymphocytic leukemia. The source material was PBMCs, sampled after 24 months of ibrutinib treatment.

CDR3: CASGLAGADEQYF. In DNA, the CDR3 is TGCGCCAGCGGACTAGCGGGAGCTGACGAGCAGTACTTC. The rearrangement links TRBV10-1 to TRBJ2-7, with 13 nucleotides matching TRBD2. The CDR3 spans 13 residues. Germline trimming cut 8 bases from V and 5 bases from J; bases unmatched to any gene: 3. Looked up from germline, CDR1 is WNHNN and CDR2 is SYGVQD (reference sequence).